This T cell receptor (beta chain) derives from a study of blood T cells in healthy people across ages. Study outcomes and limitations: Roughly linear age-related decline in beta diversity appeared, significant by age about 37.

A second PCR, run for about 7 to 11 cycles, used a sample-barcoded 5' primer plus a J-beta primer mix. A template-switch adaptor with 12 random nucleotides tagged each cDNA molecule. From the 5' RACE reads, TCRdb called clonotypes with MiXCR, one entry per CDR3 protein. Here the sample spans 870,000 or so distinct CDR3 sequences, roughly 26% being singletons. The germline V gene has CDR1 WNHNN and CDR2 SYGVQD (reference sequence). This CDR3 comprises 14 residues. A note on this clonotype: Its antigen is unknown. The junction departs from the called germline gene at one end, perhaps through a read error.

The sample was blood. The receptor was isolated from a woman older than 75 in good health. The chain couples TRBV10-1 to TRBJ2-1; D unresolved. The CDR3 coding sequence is TGCGCTAGCAGTGAGTCGATACCCGCAAATGAGCAGTTCTTC. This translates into CASSESIPANEQFF.